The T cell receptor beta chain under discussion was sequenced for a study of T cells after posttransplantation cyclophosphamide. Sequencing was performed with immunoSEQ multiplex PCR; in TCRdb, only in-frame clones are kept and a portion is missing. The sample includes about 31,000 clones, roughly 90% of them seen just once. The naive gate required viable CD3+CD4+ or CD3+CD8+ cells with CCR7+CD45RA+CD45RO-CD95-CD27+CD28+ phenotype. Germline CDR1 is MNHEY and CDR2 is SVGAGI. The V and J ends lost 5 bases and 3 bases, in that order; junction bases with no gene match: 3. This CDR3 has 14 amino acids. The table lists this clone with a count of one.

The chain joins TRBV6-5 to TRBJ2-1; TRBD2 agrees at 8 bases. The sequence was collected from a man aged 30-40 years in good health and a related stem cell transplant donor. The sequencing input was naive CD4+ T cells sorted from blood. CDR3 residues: CASSRGGHYNEQFF. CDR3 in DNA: TGTGCCAGCAGTCGGGGGGGCCACTACAATGAGCAGTTCTTC.